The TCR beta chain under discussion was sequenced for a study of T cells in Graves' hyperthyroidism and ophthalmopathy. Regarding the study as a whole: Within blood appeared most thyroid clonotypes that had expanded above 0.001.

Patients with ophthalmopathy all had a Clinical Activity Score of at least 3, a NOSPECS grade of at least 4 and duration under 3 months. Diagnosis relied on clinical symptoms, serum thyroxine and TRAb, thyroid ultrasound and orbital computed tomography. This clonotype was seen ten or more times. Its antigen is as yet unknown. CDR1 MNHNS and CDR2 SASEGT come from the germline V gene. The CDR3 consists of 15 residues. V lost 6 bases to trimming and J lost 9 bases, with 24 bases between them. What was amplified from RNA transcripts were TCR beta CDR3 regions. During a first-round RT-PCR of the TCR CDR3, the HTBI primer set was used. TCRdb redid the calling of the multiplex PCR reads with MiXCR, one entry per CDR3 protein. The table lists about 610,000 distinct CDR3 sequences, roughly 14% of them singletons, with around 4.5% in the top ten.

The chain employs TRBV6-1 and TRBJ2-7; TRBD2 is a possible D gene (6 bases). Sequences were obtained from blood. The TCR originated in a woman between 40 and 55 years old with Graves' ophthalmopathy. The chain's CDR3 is CASRGWTTTEGWQYF. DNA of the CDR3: TGTGCCAGCAGGGGTTGGACTACTACGGAAGGGTGGCAGTACTTC.